The T cell receptor (beta chain) under discussion was sequenced for a study of shared clonotypes between healthy human individuals. The repertoire was sequenced with immunoSEQ multiplex PCR; TCRdb's copy has only in-frame clones and lacks some. Altogether about 660,000 clones are present, 74% being singletons, with the ten largest covering approximately 1.7%. This clone was picked up one time. The antigen is not known. The study, taken as a whole, reports: Shared clonotypes across all four donors exceeded non-shared ones in generation probability.

This CDR3 region has 17 residues. The germline CDR1 and CDR2 sequences are LGHNA and YNFKEQ. Trimming cost V 1 base and J 1 base; bases outside gene matches: 3. The chain recombines TRBV4-2 with TRBJ2-1; the match to TRBD2 covers 11 bases. The sequenced sample was memory CD4+ T cells sorted from blood. The subset is: CD45RA-negative fraction. The origin of this receptor is a woman aged 30 to 39 in good health. The CDR3: CASSQGTSGGSYNEQFF. As DNA, the CDR3 is TGTGCCAGCAGCCAAGGTACTAGCGGGGGTTCCTACAATGAGCAGTTCTTC.